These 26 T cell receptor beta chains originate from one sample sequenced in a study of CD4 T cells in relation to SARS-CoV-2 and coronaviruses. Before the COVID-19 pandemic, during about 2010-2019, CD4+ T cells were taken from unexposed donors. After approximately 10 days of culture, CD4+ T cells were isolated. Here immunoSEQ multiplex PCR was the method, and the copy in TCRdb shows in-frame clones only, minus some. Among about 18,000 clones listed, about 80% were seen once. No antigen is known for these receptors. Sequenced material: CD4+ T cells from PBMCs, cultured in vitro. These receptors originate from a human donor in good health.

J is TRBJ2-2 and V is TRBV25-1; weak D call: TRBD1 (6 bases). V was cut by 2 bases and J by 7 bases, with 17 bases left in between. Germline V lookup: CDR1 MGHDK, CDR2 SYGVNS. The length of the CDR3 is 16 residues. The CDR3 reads CASSEASGQGFGELFF. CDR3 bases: TGTGCCAGCAGTGAAGCAAGCGGCCAGGGGTTCGGGGAGCTGTTTTTT.

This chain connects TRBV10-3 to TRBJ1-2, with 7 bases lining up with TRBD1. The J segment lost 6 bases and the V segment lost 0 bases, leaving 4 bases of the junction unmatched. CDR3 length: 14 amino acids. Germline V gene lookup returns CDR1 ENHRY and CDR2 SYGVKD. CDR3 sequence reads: CAISESTGSDGYTF. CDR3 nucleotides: TGTGCCATCAGTGAGTCGACAGGGTCGGATGGCTACACCTTC.

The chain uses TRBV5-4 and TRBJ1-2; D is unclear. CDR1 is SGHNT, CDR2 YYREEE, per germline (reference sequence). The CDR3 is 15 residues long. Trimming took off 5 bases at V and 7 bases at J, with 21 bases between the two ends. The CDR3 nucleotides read TGTGCCAGCAGTTCCCCGAAGGGATCGTCCAGTGGCTACACCTTC. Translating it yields CASSSPKGSSSGYTF.

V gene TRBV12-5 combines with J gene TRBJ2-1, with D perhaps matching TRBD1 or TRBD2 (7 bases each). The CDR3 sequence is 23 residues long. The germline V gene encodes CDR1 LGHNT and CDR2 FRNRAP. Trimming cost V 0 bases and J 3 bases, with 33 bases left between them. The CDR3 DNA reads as TGTGCTAGTGGTTTGGTACCCCGATGGGACAGCCGGGAGGCTCCCACTAACTACAATGAGCAGTTCTTC. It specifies CASGLVPRWDSREAPTNYNEQFF.

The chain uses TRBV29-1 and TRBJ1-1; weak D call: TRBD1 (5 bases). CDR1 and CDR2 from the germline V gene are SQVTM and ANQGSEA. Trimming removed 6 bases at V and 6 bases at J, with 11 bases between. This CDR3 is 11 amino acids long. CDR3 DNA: TGCAGCGTGGGGGTTTTCGCTGAAGCTTTCTTT. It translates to CSVGVFAEAFF.

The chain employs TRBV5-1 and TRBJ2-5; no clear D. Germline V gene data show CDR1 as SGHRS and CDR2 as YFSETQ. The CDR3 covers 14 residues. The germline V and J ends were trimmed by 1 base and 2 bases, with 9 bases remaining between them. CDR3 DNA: TGCGCCAGCAGCTTGAGGACCGGGCAAGAGACCCAGTACTTC. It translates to CASSLRTGQETQYF.

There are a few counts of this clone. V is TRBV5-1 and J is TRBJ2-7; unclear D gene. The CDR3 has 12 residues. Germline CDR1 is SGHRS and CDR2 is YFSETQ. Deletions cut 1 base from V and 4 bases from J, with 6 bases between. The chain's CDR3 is CASSLSSYEQYF. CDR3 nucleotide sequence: TGCGCCAGCAGCTTGTCAAGTTACGAGCAGTACTTC. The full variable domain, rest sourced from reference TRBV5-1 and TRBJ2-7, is KAGVTQTPRYLIKTRGQQVTLSCSPISGHRSVSWYQQTPGQGLQFLFEYFSETQRNKGNFPGRFSGRQFSNSRSEMNVSTLELGDSALYLCASSLSSYEQYFGPGTRLTVT.

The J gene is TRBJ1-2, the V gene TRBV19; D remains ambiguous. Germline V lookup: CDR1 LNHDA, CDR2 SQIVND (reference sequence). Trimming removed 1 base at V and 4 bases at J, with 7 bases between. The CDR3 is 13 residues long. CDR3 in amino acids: CASSIAAGYGYTF. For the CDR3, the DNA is TGTGCCAGTAGTATAGCGGCTGGCTATGGCTACACCTTC.

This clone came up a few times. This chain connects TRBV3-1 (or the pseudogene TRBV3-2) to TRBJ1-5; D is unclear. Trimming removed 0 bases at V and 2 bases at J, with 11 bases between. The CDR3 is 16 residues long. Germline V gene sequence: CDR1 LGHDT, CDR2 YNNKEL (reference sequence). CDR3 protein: CASSQDGSRGNQPQHF. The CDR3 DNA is TGTGCCAGCAGCCAAGATGGTTCCCGAGGCAATCAGCCCCAGCATTTT.

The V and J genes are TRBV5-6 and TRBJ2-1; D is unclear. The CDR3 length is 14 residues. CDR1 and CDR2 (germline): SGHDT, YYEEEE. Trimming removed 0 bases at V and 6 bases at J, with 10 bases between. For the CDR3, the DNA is TGTGCCAGCAGCTTGGGGATAGCAAGCAATGAGCAGTTCTTC. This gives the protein CASSLGIASNEQFF.

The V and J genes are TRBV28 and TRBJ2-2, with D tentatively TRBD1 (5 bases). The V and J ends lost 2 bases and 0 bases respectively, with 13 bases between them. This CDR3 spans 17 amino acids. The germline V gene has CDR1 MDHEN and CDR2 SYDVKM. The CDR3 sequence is CASSLGRSGSNTGELFF. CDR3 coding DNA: TGTGCCAGCAGTTTAGGAAGATCAGGGTCGAACACCGGGGAGCTGTTTTTT.

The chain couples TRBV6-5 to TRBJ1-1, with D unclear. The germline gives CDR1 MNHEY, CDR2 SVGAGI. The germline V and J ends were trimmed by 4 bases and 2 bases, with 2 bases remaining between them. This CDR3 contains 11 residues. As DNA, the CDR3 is TGTGCCAGCAGTTCAAACACTGAAGCTTTCTTT. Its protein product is CASSSNTEAFF.

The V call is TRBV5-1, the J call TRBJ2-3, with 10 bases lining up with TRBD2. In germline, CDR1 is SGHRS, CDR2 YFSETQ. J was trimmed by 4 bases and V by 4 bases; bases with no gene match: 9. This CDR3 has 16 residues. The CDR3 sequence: CASSRTSGNKADTQYF. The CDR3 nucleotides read TGCGCCAGCAGCCGGACTAGCGGAAACAAGGCAGATACGCAGTATTTT.

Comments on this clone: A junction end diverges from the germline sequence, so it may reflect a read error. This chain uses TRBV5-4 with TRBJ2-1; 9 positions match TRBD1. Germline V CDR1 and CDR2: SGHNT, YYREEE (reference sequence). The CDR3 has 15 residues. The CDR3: CASRLDRGSYNEQFF. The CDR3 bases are TGTGCCAGCAGATTGGACAGGGGATCTTACAATGAGCAGTTCTTC.

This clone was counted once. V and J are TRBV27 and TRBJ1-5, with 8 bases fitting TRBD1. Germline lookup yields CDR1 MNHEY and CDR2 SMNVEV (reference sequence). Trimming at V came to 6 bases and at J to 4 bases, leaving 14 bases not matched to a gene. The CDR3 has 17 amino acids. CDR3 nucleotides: TGTGCCAGCAGACCACGATGGGGGGGACAGGAGAATCAGCCCCAGCATTTT. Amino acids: CASRPRWGGQENQPQHF.

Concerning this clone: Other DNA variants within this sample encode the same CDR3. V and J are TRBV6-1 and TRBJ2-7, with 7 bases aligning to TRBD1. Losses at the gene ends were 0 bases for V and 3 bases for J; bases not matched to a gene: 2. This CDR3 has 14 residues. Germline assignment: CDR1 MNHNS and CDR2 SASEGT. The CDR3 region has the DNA TGTGCCAGCAGTGAAGCTGGGGACAGCTACGAGCAGTACTTC. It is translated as CASSEAGDSYEQYF.

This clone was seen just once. CDR3 sequence reads: CATSGDRGSNEQFF. CDR3 in DNA: TGTGCCACCTCGGGGGACAGGGGGTCCAATGAGCAGTTCTTC. The genes are TRBV24-1 and TRBJ2-1; 11 bases map to TRBD1. With 9 bases clipped from V and 6 bases from J, the junction kept 6 bases outside the gene matches. The CDR3 has 14 amino acids. Germline V gene data show CDR1 as KGHDR and CDR2 as SFDVKD.

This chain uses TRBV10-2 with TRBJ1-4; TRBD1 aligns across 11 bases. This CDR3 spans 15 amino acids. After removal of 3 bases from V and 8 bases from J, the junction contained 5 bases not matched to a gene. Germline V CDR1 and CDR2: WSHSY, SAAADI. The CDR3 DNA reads TGCGCCAGCAGTGATTACGGGACAGGGGGAGAAAAACTGTTTTTT. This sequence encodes CASSDYGTGGEKLFF.

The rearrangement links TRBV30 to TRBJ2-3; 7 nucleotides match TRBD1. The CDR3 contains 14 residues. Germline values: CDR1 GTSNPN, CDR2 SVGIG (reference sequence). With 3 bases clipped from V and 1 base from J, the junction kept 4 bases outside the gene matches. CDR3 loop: CAWRMGQRTDTQYF. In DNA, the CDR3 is TGTGCCTGGAGAATGGGACAGCGCACAGATACGCAGTATTTT.

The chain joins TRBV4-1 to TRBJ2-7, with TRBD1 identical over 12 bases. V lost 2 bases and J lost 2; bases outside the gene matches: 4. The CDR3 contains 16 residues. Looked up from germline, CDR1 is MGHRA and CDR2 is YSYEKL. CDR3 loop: CASSQPGQGAPYEQYF. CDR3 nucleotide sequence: TGCGCCAGCAGCCAACCGGGACAGGGGGCTCCCTACGAGCAGTACTTC.

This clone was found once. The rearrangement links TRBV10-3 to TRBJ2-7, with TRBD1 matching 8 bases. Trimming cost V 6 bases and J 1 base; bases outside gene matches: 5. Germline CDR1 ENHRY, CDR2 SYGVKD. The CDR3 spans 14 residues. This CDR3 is CAISGTGESYEQYF. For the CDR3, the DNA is TGTGCCATCAGCGGGACAGGAGAGTCCTACGAGCAGTACTTC.

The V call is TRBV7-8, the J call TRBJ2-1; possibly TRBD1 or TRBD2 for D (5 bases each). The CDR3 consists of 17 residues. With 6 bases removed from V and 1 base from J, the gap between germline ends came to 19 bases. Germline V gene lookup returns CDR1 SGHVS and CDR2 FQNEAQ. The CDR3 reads CASRAASWGKSYNEQFF. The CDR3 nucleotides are TGTGCCAGCAGGGCGGCTTCGTGGGGGAAATCCTACAATGAGCAGTTCTTC.

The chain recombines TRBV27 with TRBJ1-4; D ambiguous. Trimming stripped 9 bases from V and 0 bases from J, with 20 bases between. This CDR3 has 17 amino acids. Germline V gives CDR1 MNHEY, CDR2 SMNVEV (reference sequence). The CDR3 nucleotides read TGTGCCAGGCCGAAGGCCGTCACTTTCTCAACTAATGAAAAACTGTTTTTT. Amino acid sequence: CARPKAVTFSTNEKLFF.

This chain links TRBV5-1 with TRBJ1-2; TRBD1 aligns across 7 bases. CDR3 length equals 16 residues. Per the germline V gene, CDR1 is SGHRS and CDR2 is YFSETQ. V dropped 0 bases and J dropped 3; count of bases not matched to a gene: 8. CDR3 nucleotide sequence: TGCGCCAGCAGCTTGGGGTCGACAGGGAGGGACTATGGCTACACCTTC. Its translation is CASSLGSTGRDYGYTF.

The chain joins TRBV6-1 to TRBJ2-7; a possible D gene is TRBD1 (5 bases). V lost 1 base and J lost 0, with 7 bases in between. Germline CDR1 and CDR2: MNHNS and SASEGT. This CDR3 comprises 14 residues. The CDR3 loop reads CASSEGGVSYEQYF. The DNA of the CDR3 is TGTGCCAGCAGTGAAGGGGGCGTCTCCTACGAGCAGTACTTC.

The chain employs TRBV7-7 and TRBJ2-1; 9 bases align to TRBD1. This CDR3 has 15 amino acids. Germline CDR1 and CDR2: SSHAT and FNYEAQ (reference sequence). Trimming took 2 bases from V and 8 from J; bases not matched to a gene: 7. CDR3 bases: TGTGCCAGCAGCTTAAGAACAGGGGGCTTCGATGAGCAGTTCTTC. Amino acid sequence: CASSLRTGGFDEQFF. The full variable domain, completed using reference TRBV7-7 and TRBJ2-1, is GAGVSQSPRYKVTKRGQDVTLRCDPISSHATLYWYQQALGQGPEFLTYFNYEAQPDKSGLPSDRFSAERPEGSISTLTIQRTEQRDSAMYRCASSLRTGGFDEQFFGPGTRLTVL.